This T cell receptor (beta chain) comes out of a study of shared clonotypes between healthy human individuals. Turning to this clone: The antigen is unknown.

CD8 cells classed as naive were CD45RO-negative and positively selected for CCR7, excluding terminally differentiated effector memory CD45RA+ cells. CDR1 LNHDA and CDR2 SQIVND come from the germline V gene (reference sequence). Trimming cost V 2 bases and J 1 base, with 12 bases left between them. The CDR3 spans 15 residues. Notes on the study in general: Approximately 4.5% was the fraction of naive CD4 clonotypes found shared across four donors. Generation probabilities were higher for clonotypes shared across all four sorted-subset donors than for unshared ones. Though the depth was large, rarefaction showed that sorted-subset sequencing was incomplete. Naive subsets generally exceeded memory subsets in estimated richness.

Clones were read by immunoSEQ multiplex PCR, and TCRdb kept only the in-frame ones, dropping some. The sample has about 2 million clones, approximately 94% seen once. The specimen was naive CD8+ T cells sorted from blood. The clonotype originates from a man aged 18 to 35 in good health. V and J are TRBV19 and TRBJ2-7; either TRBD1 or TRBD2 may supply D (5 bases each). The CDR3 DNA is TGTGCCAGTAGTATACGGGACGCCGGGTCCTACGAGCAGTACTTC. Translating gives CASSIRDAGSYEQYF. The complete variable domain, with remaining parts taken from reference TRBV19 and TRBJ2-7, reads DGGITQSPKYLFRKEGQNVTLSCEQNLNHDAMYWYRQDPGQGLRLIYYSQIVNDFQKGDIAEGYSVSREKKESFPLTVTSAQKNPTAFYLCASSIRDAGSYEQYFGPGTRLTVT.